This T cell receptor beta chain was recovered during a study of molecular identifiers for immune sequencing clone quantification (dated by TCRdb to between 2017 and 2018). Describing the broader study: For a replicate experiment, RNA from around 20,000 or 99,000 naive CD8 T cells was divided into five aliquots, of which four were sequenced. The study was a methods study using CD8 T cells to benchmark molecular-identifier clustering-based TCR repertoire sequencing (MIDCIRS) and TCR RNA copy counting. Findings and caveats that apply to the study as a whole: Without barcode sub-clustering, chimeric consensus sequences inflated TCR diversity; chimeras reached as high as 47%. About 3 recovered TCR RNA copies per cell were obtained by modeling, versus about 9 by digital PCR, implying a capture efficiency of about 30%. Highly expanded clone sizes could be underestimated because identical TCR molecules may share a barcode. In CMV-specific effector cells, over 98% of molecules were held by clones above 20 RNA copies, whereas under 1% of molecules were held by such clones in naive cells. Spiked-in Jurkat TCR RNA equivalent to a single cell was reported to be detectable even among fewer than 1.2 million naive CD8 T cells.

There are many counts of this clonotype. The antigen it recognizes is unknown. No qualities accompany the bases; no much larger clone lies one base away. Its CDR3 holds 16 amino acids, cysteine through phenylalanine. Only the CDR3 DNA is retained, 48 bases long and in frame from the first base. CDR1 and CDR2, per the germline V gene, are LGHNA and YSLEER. V is pared back by 0 bases and J by 1 base, with 13 bases lying between the germline termini. The library was built by means of PCR. Sequencing instrument: Illumina MiSeq. Total RNA was purified with the Qiagen AllPrep DNA/RNA kit. Reads from multiple sequencing runs of the same library were pooled before analysis. In the original analysis: Only reads with exact TCR constant sequence were kept, trimmed to 150 nt, and grouped by their 12-nt molecular barcodes. Reads inside each barcode group were sub-clustered using a 15% Levenshtein threshold, and a quality-weighted consensus sequence was constructed for each RNA molecule. Non-functional sequences were removed, as were lower-count sequences one edit away from another. Based on fitting two negative binomial distributions, any barcode sub-cluster with under 20% of the maximum read count was discarded. TCRdb took the public reads, trimmed them with fastp at Q25, ran MiXCR for clone calling and kept in-frame beta chains. Rows with one shared CDR3 protein collapse into an entry with the most common genes and DNA. These V and J calls rely on TCRdb rather than the paper's analysis. This sample is represented by approximately 36,000 distinct CDR3 sequences; 18% of them were singletons. The top ten constitute approximately 7.1% of the sample.

Naive CD8 T cells were FACS-sorted as CD8+CD4-CCR7+CD45RA+ on a BD FACSAria II into RLT Plus buffer. To compare sensitivity, a portion of naive CD8 T cell RNA was divided equally between MIDCIRS and a Smart-seq2-style 5'RACE protocol. CD8 T cells were enriched using RosetteSep CD8+ T Cell Enrichment Cocktail and Ficoll-Paque, and the enriched cells then underwent ACK red cell lysis. What was sequenced was naive CD8+ T cells from blood, with Jurkat cell RNA spiked in. Sample cell subset or site, as interpreted from the label and publication: FACS-sorted CD8+CD4-CCR7+CD45RA+ naive T cells. The sequence came from a human donor in good health. Some libraries in this study had Jurkat cell RNA spiked in. Recombination linked TRBV4-3 to TRBJ2-7; the D gene cannot be named for sure. The CDR3 amino acid sequence is: CASSQDSERASYEQYF. The nucleotide sequence reads TGCGCCAGCAGCCAAGATTCCGAACGTGCATCCTACGAGCAGTACTTC.